The clone carrying this T cell receptor (beta chain) was observed a few times. The CDR3 consists of 15 residues. Looked up from germline, CDR1 is SGHDT and CDR2 is YYEEEE. V lost 4 bases to trimming and J lost 3 bases, with 14 bases between them. Unique molecular identifiers were incorporated when the TCRbeta library was constructed. One entry per CDR3 protein, called by TCRdb with MiXCR from the PCR reads. The top ten hold about 9.5% of the sample, which has roughly 300,000 distinct CDR3 sequences, nearly 10% seen once. The data belong to a study of T-cell reconstitution after alpha-beta-depleted transplantation in children.

The chain uses TRBV5-6 and TRBJ2-1; D might be TRBD2 (6 bases). This TCR derives from a human donor who donated a stem cell graft to a child with SCID. The specimen comprised PBMCs from the stem cell graft donor, sampled from the stem cell graft. The CDR3 coding sequence is TGTGCCAGCAGCAGATCGGGACTTCTCTACAATGAGCAGTTCTTC. The encoded protein is CASSRSGLLYNEQFF.